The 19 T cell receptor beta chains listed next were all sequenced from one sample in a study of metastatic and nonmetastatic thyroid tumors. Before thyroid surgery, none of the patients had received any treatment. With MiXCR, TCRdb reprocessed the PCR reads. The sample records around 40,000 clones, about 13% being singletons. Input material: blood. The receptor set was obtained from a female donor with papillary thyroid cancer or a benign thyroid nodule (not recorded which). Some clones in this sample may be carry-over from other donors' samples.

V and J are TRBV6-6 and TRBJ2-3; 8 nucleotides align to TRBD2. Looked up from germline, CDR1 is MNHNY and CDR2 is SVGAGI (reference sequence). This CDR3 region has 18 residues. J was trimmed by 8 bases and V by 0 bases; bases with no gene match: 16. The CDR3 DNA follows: TGTGCCAGCAGTTACTCGGAGCGGGGAACGGGAGGGCCCGGTACGCAGTATTTT. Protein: CASSYSERGTGGPGTQYF.

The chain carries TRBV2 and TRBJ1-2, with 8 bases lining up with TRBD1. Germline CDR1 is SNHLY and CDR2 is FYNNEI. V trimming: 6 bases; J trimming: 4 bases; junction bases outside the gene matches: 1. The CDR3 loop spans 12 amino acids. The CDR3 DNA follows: TGTGCCAGCAGGGGACAGGTCTATGGCTACACCTTC. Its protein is CASRGQVYGYTF.

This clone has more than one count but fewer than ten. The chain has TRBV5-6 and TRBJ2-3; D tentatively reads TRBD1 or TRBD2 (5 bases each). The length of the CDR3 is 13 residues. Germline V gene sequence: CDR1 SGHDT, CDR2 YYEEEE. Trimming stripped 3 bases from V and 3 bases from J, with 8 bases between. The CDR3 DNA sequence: TGTGCCAGCAGCTGGGGGAAAACAGATACGCAGTATTTT. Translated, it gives CASSWGKTDTQYF.

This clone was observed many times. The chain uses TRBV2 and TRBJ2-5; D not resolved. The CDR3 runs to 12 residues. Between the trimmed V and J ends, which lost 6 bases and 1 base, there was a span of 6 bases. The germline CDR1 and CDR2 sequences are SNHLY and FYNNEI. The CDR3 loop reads CASRQPQETQYF. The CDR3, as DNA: TGTGCCAGCAGACAGCCCCAAGAGACCCAGTACTTC.

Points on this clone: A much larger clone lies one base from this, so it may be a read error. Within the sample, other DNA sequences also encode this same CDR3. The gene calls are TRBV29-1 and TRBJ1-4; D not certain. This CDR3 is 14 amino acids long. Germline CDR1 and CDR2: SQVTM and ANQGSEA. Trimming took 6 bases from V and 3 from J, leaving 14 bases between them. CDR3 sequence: CSVAAGNPNEKLFF. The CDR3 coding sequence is TGCAGCGTCGCAGCAGGTAACCCTAATGAAAAACTGTTTTTT.

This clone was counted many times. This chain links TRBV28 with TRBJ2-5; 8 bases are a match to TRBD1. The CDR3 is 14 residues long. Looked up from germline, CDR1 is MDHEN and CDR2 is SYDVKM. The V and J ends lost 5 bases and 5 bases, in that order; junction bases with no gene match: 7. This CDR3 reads CASSPPDRVETQYF. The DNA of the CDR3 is TGTGCCAGCAGTCCCCCGGACAGGGTTGAGACCCAGTACTTC. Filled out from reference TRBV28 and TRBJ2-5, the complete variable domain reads DVKVTQSSRYLVKRTGEKVFLECVQDMDHENMFWYRQDPGLGLRLIYFSYDVKMKEKGDIPEGYSVSREKKERFSLILESASTNQTSMYLCASSPPDRVETQYFGPGTRLLVL.

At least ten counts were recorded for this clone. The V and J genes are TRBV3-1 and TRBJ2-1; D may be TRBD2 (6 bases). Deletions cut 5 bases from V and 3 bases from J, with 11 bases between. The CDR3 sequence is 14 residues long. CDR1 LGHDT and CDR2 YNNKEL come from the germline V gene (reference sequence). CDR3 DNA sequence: TGTGCCAGCAGCTATGGGACTGGCTACAATGAGCAGTTCTTC. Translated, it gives CASSYGTGYNEQFF.

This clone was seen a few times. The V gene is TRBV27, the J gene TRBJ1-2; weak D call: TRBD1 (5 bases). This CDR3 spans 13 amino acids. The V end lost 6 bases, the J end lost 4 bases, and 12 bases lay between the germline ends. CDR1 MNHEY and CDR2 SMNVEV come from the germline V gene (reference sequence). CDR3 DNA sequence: TGTGCCAGCAGCCTGACAGTGAGCTATGGCTACACCTTC. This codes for CASSLTVSYGYTF.

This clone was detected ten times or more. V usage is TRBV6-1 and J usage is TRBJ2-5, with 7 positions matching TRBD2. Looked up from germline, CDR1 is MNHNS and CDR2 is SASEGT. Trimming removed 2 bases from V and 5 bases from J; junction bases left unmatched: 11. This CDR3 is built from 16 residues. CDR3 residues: CASSETPPGRGETQYF. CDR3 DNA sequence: TGTGCCAGCAGTGAAACCCCTCCAGGGAGGGGTGAGACCCAGTACTTC.

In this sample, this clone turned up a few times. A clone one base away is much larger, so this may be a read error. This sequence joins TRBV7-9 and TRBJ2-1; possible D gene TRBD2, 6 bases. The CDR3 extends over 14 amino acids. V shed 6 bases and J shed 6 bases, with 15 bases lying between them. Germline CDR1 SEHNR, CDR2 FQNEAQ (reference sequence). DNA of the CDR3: TGTGCCAGCAGTCCTCCCACTAGCTCCAATGAGCAGTTCTTC. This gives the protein CASSPPTSSNEQFF. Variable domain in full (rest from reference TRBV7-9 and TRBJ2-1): DTGVSQNPRHKITKRGQNVTFRCDPISEHNRLYWYRQTLGQGPEFLTYFQNEAQLEKSRLLSDRFSAERPKGSFSTLEIQRTEQGDSAMYLCASSPPTSSNEQFFGPGTRLTVL.

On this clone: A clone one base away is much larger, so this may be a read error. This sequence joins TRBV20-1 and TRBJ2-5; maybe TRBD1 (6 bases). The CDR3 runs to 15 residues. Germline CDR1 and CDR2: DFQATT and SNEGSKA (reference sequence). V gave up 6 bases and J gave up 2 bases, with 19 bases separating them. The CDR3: CSAEAIGQFQETQYF. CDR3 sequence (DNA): TGCAGTGCGGAAGCAATAGGACAGTTTCAAGAGACCCAGTACTTC.

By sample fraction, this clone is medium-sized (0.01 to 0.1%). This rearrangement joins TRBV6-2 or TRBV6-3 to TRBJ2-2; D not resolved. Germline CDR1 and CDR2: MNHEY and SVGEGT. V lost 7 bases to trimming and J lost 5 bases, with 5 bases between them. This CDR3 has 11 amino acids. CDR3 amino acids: CASTITGELFF. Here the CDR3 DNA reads TGTGCCAGCACGATAACCGGGGAGCTGTTTTTT.

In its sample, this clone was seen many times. CDR3 DNA: TGTGCCAGCAGTTTTGGGTACGAGCAGTACTTC. Its protein product is CASSFGYEQYF. The V and J genes are TRBV12-3 or TRBV12-4 and TRBJ2-7; D is uncertain. Trimming shortened V by 3 bases and J by 4 bases, and 4 bases separated the two germline ends. This CDR3 contains 11 residues.

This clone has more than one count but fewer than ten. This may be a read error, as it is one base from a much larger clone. The DNA of the CDR3 is TGTGCCAGCAGCCAAGTGGACGGGACTATGCAGTTCTTC. Amino acid sequence: CASSQVDGTMQFF. V usage is TRBV14 and J usage is TRBJ2-1; 7 positions agree with TRBD2. This CDR3 has 13 residues. J gave up 12 bases and V 1 base, and 6 bases lay outside the gene matches. The germline V gene has CDR1 SGHDN and CDR2 FVKESK.

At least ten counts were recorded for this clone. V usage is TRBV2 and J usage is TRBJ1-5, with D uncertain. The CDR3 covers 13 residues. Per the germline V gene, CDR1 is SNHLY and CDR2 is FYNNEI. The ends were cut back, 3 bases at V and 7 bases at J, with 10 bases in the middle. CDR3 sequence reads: CASSDDHSQPQHF. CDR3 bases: TGTGCCAGCAGTGACGACCACTCGCAGCCCCAGCATTTT.

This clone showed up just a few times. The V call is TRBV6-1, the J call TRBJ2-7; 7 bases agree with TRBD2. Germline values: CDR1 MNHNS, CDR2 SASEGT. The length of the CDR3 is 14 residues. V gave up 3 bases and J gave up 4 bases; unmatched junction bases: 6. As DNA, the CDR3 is TGTGCCAGCAGTGAGCAGTGGGGGGGGTACGAGCAGTACTTC. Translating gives CASSEQWGGYEQYF.

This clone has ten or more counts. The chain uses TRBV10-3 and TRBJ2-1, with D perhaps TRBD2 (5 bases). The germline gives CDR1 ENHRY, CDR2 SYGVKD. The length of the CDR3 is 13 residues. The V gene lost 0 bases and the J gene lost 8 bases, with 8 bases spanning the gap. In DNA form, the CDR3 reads TGTGCCATCAGTGAGTCGGAGGTAGATGAGCAGTTCTTC. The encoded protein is CAISESEVDEQFF.

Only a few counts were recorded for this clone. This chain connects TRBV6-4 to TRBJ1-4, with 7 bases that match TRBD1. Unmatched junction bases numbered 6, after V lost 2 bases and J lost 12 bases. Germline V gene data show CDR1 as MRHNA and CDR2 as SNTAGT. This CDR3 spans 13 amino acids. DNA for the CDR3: TGTGCCAGCAGTGACAGGGGGCGGGAAGAACTGTTTTTT. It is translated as CASSDRGREELFF.

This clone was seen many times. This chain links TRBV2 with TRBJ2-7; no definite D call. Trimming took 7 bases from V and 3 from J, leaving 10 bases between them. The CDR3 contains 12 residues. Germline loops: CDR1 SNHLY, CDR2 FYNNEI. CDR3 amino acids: CASTKAYYEQYF. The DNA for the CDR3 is TGTGCCAGCACCAAGGCATACTACGAGCAGTACTTC.